The source of this T cell receptor beta chain is a study of technical replicates of blood from a handful of donors. The CDR3 loop spans 15 amino acids. Germline CDR1 and CDR2: SGHNT and YYREEE (reference sequence). V dropped 3 bases and J dropped 4; count of bases not matched to a gene: 6. The table came from immunoSEQ multiplex PCR; TCRdb's copy has only in-frame clones and leaves some out. The sample carries roughly 12,000 clones, about 94% recorded once. The rearrangement uses TRBV5-4 and TRBJ1-4; 7 bases fit TRBD1. The clonotype originates from a human donor in good health. Sequencing was carried out using PBMCs. In nucleotides, the CDR3 is TGTGCCAGCAGCTCTTTCCGGGACAGTAATGAAAAACTGTTTTTT. Translation gives CASSSFRDSNEKLFF.